These 4 T cell receptor beta chains were all obtained from the same sample, sequenced in a study of cytomegalovirus exposure and HLA in healthy donors. Sequenced by immunoSEQ multiplex PCR; TCRdb stores in-frame clones only, minus some. The sample lists 150,000 to 200,000 clones, 86% occurring once. Sequencing was performed on PBMCs. The receptors derive from a woman younger than 35 in good health and CMV-seronegative.

This chain links TRBV2 with TRBJ2-3; 10 nucleotides align to TRBD2. The V gene end was trimmed by 3 bases and the J gene end by 0 bases; junction bases not matched to a gene: 21. The CDR3 spans 22 residues. The germline CDR1 and CDR2 sequences are SNHLY and FYNNEI. The CDR3 nucleotides read TGTGCCAGCAGTGACGGGAGGCTAGCGGGAGAGCCATGGATGACTAGCACAGATACGCAGTATTTT. Translation: CASSDGRLAGEPWMTSTDTQYF.

This sequence joins TRBV6-5 and TRBJ2-1; TRBD2 matches at 8 bases. The germline CDR1 and CDR2 sequences are MNHEY and SVGAGI. The CDR3 length is 14 residues. The J segment lost 9 bases and the V segment lost 10 bases, leaving 14 bases of the junction unmatched. CDR3 sequence (DNA): TGTGCCATCTCTGCGACTAGCGTCTTCGGTGAGCAGTTCTTC. This gives the protein CAISATSVFGEQFF.

J is TRBJ1-1 and V is TRBV27; D not resolved. V was pared by 4 bases and J by 4 bases, with 16 bases between. CDR1 is MNHEY, CDR2 SMNVEV, per germline (reference sequence). The CDR3 is made up of 15 amino acids. CDR3 in amino acids: CASSSRGIRGTEAFF. The CDR3 DNA reads as TGTGCCAGCAGTTCGAGAGGGATTCGTGGCACTGAAGCTTTCTTT.

The table lists this clone with a count of one. This rearrangement joins TRBV7-2 to TRBJ2-1; 8 nucleotides match TRBD2. V dropped 10 bases and J dropped 0; count of bases not matched to a gene: 11. The length of the CDR3 is 16 residues. Germline V CDR1 and CDR2: SGHTA, FQGNSA. CDR3 in DNA: TGTGCCAATACGGCGCGGGGGGCCCTCTCCTACAATGAGCAGTTCTTC. This codes for CANTARGALSYNEQFF.